Presented here are 25 T cell receptor beta chains from one specimen sequenced in a study of shared clonotypes between healthy human individuals. The assay was immunoSEQ multiplex PCR, and TCRdb's table has in-frame clones only and misses some. The sample contains 550,000 to 850,000 clones, 74% of which appear only once. Material: memory CD4+ T cells sorted from blood. Regarding subset: CD45RA-negative fraction. These receptor sequences come from a woman aged 25-40 years in good health.

This chain joins TRBV5-1 and TRBJ2-5; 7 positions match TRBD2. Germline trimming cut 4 bases from V and 4 bases from J; bases unmatched to any gene: 7. Looked up from germline, CDR1 is SGHRS and CDR2 is YFSETQ. The CDR3 length is 14 residues. CDR3 residues: CASSTGGFTETQYF. CDR3 coding DNA: TGCGCCAGCAGCACGGGAGGTTTCACAGAGACCCAGTACTTC.

The sample holds one count of this clone. The genes are TRBV7-9 and TRBJ2-7, with D hard to call. Trimming pared 3 bases from V and 2 bases from J, leaving 8 bases between. The germline gives CDR1 SEHNR, CDR2 FQNEAQ (reference sequence). CDR3 length: 13 residues. As DNA, the CDR3 is TGTGCCAGCAGCTTCCACGGAACCTACGAGCAGTACTTC. It specifies CASSFHGTYEQYF.

The CDR3 nucleotides are TGTGCCAGTAGTATAATGCAGGGGGACAATCAGCCCCAGCATTTT. Translating gives CASSIMQGDNQPQHF. V is TRBV19 and J is TRBJ1-5, with 7 bases fitting TRBD1. Germline lookup yields CDR1 LNHDA and CDR2 SQIVND (reference sequence). The CDR3 contains 15 residues. Unmatched junction bases numbered 4, after V lost 2 bases and J lost 3 bases.

The chain combines TRBV7-8 with TRBJ1-5; 9 nucleotides line up with TRBD1. The CDR3 consists of 15 residues. Germline CDR1 is SGHVS and CDR2 is FQNEAQ. The V and J ends lost 6 bases and 5 bases, in that order; junction bases with no gene match: 8. Here the CDR3 reads CASRPQGATYQPQHF. CDR3 nucleotides: TGTGCCAGCAGACCACAGGGGGCGACTTATCAGCCCCAGCATTTT. Looking up the rest from reference TRBV7-8 and TRBJ1-5 gives the full variable domain: GAGVSQSPRYKVAKRGQDVALRCDPISGHVSLFWYQQALGQGPEFLTYFQNEAQLDKSGLPSDRFFAERPEGSVSTLKIQRTQQEDSAVYLCASRPQGATYQPQHFGDGTRLSIL.

In this sample, this clone turned up once. The V call is TRBV5-5, the J call TRBJ2-7; possibly TRBD2 for D (6 bases). The CDR3 is made up of 15 amino acids. Germline V gives CDR1 SGHKS, CDR2 YYEKEE (reference sequence). The V end lost 3 bases, the J end lost 2 bases, and 15 bases lay between the germline ends. The CDR3 protein is CASSSFDSGTYEQYF. Here the CDR3 DNA reads TGTGCCAGCAGCTCTTTCGATAGCGGAACCTACGAGCAGTACTTC. Full variable domain (rest looked up from reference TRBV5-5 and TRBJ2-7): DAGVTQSPTHLIKTRGQQVTLRCSPISGHKSVSWYQQVLGQGPQFIFQYYEKEERGRGNFPDRFSARQFPNYSSELNVNALLLGDSALYLCASSSFDSGTYEQYFGPGTRLTVT.

This clone occurred a few times. This could be a read error, since a much larger clone is one nucleotide away. The chain uses TRBV4-2 and TRBJ2-2; D remains unclear. Trimming removed 0 bases from V and 6 bases from J, with 5 bases in between. The germline CDR1 and CDR2 sequences are LGHNA and YNFKEQ. This CDR3 region has 13 residues. CDR3: CASSQDYAGELFF. As DNA, the CDR3 is TGTGCCAGCAGCCAAGACTACGCCGGGGAGCTGTTTTTT.

This clone was recorded many times. This CDR3 is CASGTSGRAGYEQYF. The CDR3 coding sequence is TGTGCCAGTGGCACTAGCGGGAGGGCCGGATACGAGCAGTACTTC. The chain carries TRBV19 and TRBJ2-7; 13 bases are shared with TRBD2. The germline V gene encodes CDR1 LNHDA and CDR2 SQIVND (reference sequence). CDR3 length: 15 residues. V lost 8 bases to trimming and J lost 4 bases; unmatched junction nucleotides: 8.

This chain connects TRBV5-6 to TRBJ2-7; TRBD2 agrees at 7 bases. Germline V gene sequence: CDR1 SGHDT, CDR2 YYEEEE. This CDR3 spans 14 amino acids. V gave up 1 base and J gave up 2 bases; unmatched junction bases: 3. CDR3 in amino acids: CASSLRREPYEQYF. For the CDR3, the DNA is TGTGCCAGCAGCTTGCGGCGGGAGCCCTACGAGCAGTACTTC.

The rearrangement uses TRBV27 and TRBJ2-2; D remains unclear. CDR1 is MNHEY and CDR2 is SMNVEV in the germline V gene (reference sequence). V lost 5 bases and J 2 bases, leaving 6 bases between the germline ends. The CDR3 is 13 amino acids. CDR3 coding DNA: TGTGCCAGCAGTCCCCAAAACACCGGGGAGCTGTTTTTT. It yields the protein CASSPQNTGELFF.

This sequence joins TRBV28 and TRBJ1-4; 9 bases map to TRBD1. V trimming: 6 bases; J trimming: 8 bases; junction bases outside the gene matches: 7. The CDR3 totals 14 residues. Germline-derived CDR1 and CDR2 are MDHEN and SYDVKM. In nucleotides, the CDR3 is TGTGCCAGCAGGGAACATGGGACAGGGGAAAAACTGTTTTTT. This codes for CASREHGTGEKLFF.

Turning to this clone: At the DNA level, this CDR3 is encoded by other sequences in the same sample as well. The rearrangement uses TRBV6-6 and TRBJ1-5; possible D gene TRBD1, 5 bases. The CDR3 contains 14 residues. With 2 bases removed from V and 7 bases from J, the gap between germline ends came to 12 bases. Germline CDR1 reads MNHNY; CDR2 reads SVGAGI (reference sequence). The DNA of the CDR3 is TGTGCCAGCAGTTACGCTGGGGGTGGCCAGCCCCAGCATTTT. The encoded protein is CASSYAGGGQPQHF.

The genes are TRBV27 and TRBJ2-7; D tentatively reads TRBD1 or TRBD2 (6 bases each). The CDR3 sequence is 13 residues long. V was cut by 8 bases and J by 3 bases, with 14 bases left in between. CDR1 is MNHEY and CDR2 is SMNVEV in the germline V gene (reference sequence). The CDR3, as DNA: TGTGCCAGCCGAGGGGGGACTGGCTACGAGCAGTACTTC. Its translation: CASRGGTGYEQYF.

V and J are TRBV28 and TRBJ2-7, with D perhaps being TRBD1 or TRBD2 (5 bases each). The V gene's germline CDR1 is MDHEN and CDR2 SYDVKM. V lost 6 bases, J lost 5 bases, and 20 bases lay in between. This CDR3 comprises 15 residues. CDR3 bases: TGTGCCAGCAGGCCCCGGCAGGGACCTGCCAACGAGCAGTACTTC. It yields the protein CASRPRQGPANEQYF.

This clone was recorded only once. V is TRBV7-9 and J is TRBJ2-2; D possibly corresponds to TRBD1 (5 bases). Between the trimmed V and J ends, which lost 1 base and 6 bases, there was a span of 18 bases. This CDR3 spans 17 amino acids. The germline CDR1 and CDR2 sequences are SEHNR and FQNEAQ (reference sequence). The CDR3 sequence is CASSLGGPGPWAGELFF. The CDR3 DNA is TGTGCCAGCAGCTTAGGGGGCCCCGGGCCCTGGGCCGGGGAGCTGTTTTTT. The variable domain in full, completed from reference TRBV7-9 and TRBJ2-2, reads DTGVSQNPRHKITKRGQNVTFRCDPISEHNRLYWYRQTLGQGPEFLTYFQNEAQLEKSRLLSDRFSAERPKGSFSTLEIQRTEQGDSAMYLCASSLGGPGPWAGELFFGEGSRLTVL.

Written as DNA, the CDR3 is TGTGCCTGCCGACTAGCGGGAGGGGCCGATACGCAGTATTTT. Translated: CACRLAGGADTQYF. The V gene is TRBV30, the J gene TRBJ2-3; TRBD2 agrees at 14 bases. V gave up 6 bases and J gave up 6 bases; unmatched junction bases: 5. The CDR3 has 14 amino acids. From germline, CDR1 is GTSNPN and CDR2 SVGIG (reference sequence).

The chain combines TRBV19 with TRBJ1-5; D gene uncertain. Germline V lookup: CDR1 LNHDA, CDR2 SQIVND (reference sequence). V gave up 2 bases and J gave up 4 bases, with 9 bases separating them. The CDR3 has 14 residues. The CDR3 region has the DNA TGTGCCAGTAGTATATTACTTGGGAATCAGCCCCAGCATTTT. This sequence encodes CASSILLGNQPQHF.

As to this clone: The sample carries other DNA sequences with the same CDR3. The genes are TRBV29-1 and TRBJ1-2, with TRBD1 matching 9 bases. The junction had 11 bases not matched to a gene; V was cut back by 7 bases and J by 8 bases. The CDR3 is made up of 13 amino acids. Germline loops: CDR1 SQVTM, CDR2 ANQGSEA. CDR3 protein: CSAPGGTGLGYTF. CDR3 bases: TGCAGCGCCCCGGGGGGGACAGGGCTGGGCTACACCTTC.

This clone showed up just a few times. The chain links TRBV7-2 to TRBJ2-6, with 7 bases identical to TRBD1. V lost 5 bases to trimming and J lost 0 bases; unmatched junction nucleotides: 1. The CDR3 has 15 residues. Looked up from germline, CDR1 is SGHTA and CDR2 is FQGNSA. CDR3 protein: CASSRQGSGANVLTF. CDR3 DNA: TGTGCCAGCAGCCGACAGGGCTCTGGGGCCAACGTCCTGACTTTC. Together with reference TRBV7-2 and TRBJ2-6, the CDR3 gives the full variable domain: GAGVSQSPSNKVTEKGKDVELRCDPISGHTALYWYRQSLGQGLEFLIYFQGNSAPDKSGLPSDRFSAERTGGSVSTLTIQRTQQEDSAVYLCASSRQGSGANVLTFGAGSRLTVL.

V usage is TRBV27 and J usage is TRBJ2-2; 9 nucleotides align to TRBD2. J lost 6 bases, V lost 0 bases, and 8 bases had no gene match. The CDR3 length is 17 residues. Per the germline V gene, CDR1 is MNHEY and CDR2 is SMNVEV (reference sequence). The CDR3 loop is CASSLSAGTSRSGELFF. Written as DNA, the CDR3 is TGTGCCAGCAGTTTATCGGCCGGGACTAGCAGATCCGGGGAGCTGTTTTTT.

The V gene is TRBV6-5, the J gene TRBJ1-1; D not resolved. Germline assignment: CDR1 MNHEY and CDR2 SVGAGI. The CDR3 has 13 amino acids. The V and J ends lost 5 bases and 1 base respectively, with 8 bases between them. CDR3 sequence: CASSQFRNTEAFF. CDR3 nucleotide sequence: TGTGCCAGCAGTCAATTCAGGAACACTGAAGCTTTCTTT.

On this clone itself: Distinct nucleotide sequences in the sample also encode this CDR3. The chain joins TRBV28 to TRBJ1-3; D possibly corresponds to TRBD1 (5 bases). The CDR3 spans 15 residues. V was trimmed by 5 bases and J by 3 bases, leaving 14 bases between them. CDR1 MDHEN and CDR2 SYDVKM come from the germline V gene. The chain's CDR3 is CASSPSQGFGNTIYF. CDR3 DNA: TGTGCCAGCAGTCCTAGTCAGGGTTTTGGAAACACCATATATTTT.

The chain has TRBV19 and TRBJ1-1, with D maybe TRBD1 (6 bases). The V and J ends lost 3 bases and 4 bases respectively, with 15 bases between them. The V gene's germline CDR1 is LNHDA and CDR2 SQIVND (reference sequence). The CDR3 is 15 amino acids. The CDR3 DNA follows: TGTGCCAGTAGTATGCCGTACGGGGGGCCCACTGAAGCTTTCTTT. This translates into CASSMPYGGPTEAFF.

V and J are TRBV13 and TRBJ1-3; TRBD1 is a possible D gene (5 bases). The germline V gene encodes CDR1 PRHDT and CDR2 FYEKMQ (reference sequence). The ends were cut back, 7 bases at V and 5 bases at J, with 18 bases in the middle. CDR3 size: 15 residues. The CDR3 region is CASTLEGRGRNTIYF. CDR3 DNA sequence: TGTGCCAGCACCCTGGAGGGGCGAGGAAGAAACACCATATATTTT.

This clone was detected only once. This sequence joins TRBV11-2 and TRBJ2-1; D is perhaps TRBD1 (5 bases). Germline CDR1 is SGHAT and CDR2 is FQNNGV. The CDR3 totals 14 residues. The V end was cut by 0 bases, the J end by 6 bases, with 9 bases between. In nucleotides, the CDR3 is TGTGCCAGCAGCTTAGATGGCAGGGCCAATGAGCAGTTCTTC. Protein sequence: CASSLDGRANEQFF. Full variable domain (rest looked up from reference TRBV11-2 and TRBJ2-1): EAGVAQSPRYKIIEKRQSVAFWCNPISGHATLYWYQQILGQGPKLLIQFQNNGVVDDSQLPKDRFSAERLKGVDSTLKIQPAKLEDSAVYLCASSLDGRANEQFFGPGTRLTVL.

This sequence joins TRBV5-1 and TRBJ1-1; TRBD1 agrees at 10 bases. V dropped 2 bases and J dropped 5; count of bases not matched to a gene: 6. CDR3 length: 15 amino acids. CDR1 is SGHRS and CDR2 is YFSETQ in the germline V gene. CDR3 sequence reads: CASSLQGQGRTEAFF. The CDR3 region has the DNA TGCGCCAGCAGCTTACAGGGACAGGGGAGGACTGAAGCTTTCTTT.